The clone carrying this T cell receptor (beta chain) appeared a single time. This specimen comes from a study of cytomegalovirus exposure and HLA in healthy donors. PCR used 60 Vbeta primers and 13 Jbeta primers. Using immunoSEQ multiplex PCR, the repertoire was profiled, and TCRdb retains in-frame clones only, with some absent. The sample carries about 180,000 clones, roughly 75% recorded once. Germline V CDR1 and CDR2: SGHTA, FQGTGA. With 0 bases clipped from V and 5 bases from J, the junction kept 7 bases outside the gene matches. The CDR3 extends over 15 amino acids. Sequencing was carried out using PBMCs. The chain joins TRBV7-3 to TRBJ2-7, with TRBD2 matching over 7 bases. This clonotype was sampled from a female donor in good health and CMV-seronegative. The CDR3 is CASSLTGGSSDEQYF. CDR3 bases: TGTGCCAGCAGCTTAACCGGCGGGAGTAGTGACGAGCAGTACTTC. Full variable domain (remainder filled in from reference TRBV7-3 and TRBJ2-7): GAGVSQTPSNKVTEKGKYVELRCDPISGHTALYWYRQSLGQGPEFLIYFQGTGAADDSGLPNDRFFAVRPEGSVSTLKIQRTERGDSAVYLCASSLTGGSSDEQYFGPGTRLTVT.